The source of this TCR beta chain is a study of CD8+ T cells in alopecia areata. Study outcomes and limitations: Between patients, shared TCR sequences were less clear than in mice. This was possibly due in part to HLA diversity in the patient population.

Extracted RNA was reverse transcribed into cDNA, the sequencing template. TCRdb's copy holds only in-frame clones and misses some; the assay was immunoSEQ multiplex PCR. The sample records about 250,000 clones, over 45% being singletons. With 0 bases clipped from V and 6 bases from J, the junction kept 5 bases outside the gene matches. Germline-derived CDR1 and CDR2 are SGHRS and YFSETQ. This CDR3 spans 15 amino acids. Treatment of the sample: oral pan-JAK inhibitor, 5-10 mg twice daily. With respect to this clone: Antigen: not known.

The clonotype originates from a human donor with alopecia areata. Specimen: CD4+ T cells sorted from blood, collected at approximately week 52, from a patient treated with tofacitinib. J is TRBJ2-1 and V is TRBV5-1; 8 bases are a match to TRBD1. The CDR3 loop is CASSLVGQVGNEQFF. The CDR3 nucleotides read TGCGCCAGCAGCTTGGTGGGACAGGTTGGCAATGAGCAGTTCTTC. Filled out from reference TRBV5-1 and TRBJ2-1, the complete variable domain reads KAGVTQTPRYLIKTRGQQVTLSCSPISGHRSVSWYQQTPGQGLQFLFEYFSETQRNKGNFPGRFSGRQFSNSRSEMNVSTLELGDSALYLCASSLVGQVGNEQFFGPGTRLTVL.